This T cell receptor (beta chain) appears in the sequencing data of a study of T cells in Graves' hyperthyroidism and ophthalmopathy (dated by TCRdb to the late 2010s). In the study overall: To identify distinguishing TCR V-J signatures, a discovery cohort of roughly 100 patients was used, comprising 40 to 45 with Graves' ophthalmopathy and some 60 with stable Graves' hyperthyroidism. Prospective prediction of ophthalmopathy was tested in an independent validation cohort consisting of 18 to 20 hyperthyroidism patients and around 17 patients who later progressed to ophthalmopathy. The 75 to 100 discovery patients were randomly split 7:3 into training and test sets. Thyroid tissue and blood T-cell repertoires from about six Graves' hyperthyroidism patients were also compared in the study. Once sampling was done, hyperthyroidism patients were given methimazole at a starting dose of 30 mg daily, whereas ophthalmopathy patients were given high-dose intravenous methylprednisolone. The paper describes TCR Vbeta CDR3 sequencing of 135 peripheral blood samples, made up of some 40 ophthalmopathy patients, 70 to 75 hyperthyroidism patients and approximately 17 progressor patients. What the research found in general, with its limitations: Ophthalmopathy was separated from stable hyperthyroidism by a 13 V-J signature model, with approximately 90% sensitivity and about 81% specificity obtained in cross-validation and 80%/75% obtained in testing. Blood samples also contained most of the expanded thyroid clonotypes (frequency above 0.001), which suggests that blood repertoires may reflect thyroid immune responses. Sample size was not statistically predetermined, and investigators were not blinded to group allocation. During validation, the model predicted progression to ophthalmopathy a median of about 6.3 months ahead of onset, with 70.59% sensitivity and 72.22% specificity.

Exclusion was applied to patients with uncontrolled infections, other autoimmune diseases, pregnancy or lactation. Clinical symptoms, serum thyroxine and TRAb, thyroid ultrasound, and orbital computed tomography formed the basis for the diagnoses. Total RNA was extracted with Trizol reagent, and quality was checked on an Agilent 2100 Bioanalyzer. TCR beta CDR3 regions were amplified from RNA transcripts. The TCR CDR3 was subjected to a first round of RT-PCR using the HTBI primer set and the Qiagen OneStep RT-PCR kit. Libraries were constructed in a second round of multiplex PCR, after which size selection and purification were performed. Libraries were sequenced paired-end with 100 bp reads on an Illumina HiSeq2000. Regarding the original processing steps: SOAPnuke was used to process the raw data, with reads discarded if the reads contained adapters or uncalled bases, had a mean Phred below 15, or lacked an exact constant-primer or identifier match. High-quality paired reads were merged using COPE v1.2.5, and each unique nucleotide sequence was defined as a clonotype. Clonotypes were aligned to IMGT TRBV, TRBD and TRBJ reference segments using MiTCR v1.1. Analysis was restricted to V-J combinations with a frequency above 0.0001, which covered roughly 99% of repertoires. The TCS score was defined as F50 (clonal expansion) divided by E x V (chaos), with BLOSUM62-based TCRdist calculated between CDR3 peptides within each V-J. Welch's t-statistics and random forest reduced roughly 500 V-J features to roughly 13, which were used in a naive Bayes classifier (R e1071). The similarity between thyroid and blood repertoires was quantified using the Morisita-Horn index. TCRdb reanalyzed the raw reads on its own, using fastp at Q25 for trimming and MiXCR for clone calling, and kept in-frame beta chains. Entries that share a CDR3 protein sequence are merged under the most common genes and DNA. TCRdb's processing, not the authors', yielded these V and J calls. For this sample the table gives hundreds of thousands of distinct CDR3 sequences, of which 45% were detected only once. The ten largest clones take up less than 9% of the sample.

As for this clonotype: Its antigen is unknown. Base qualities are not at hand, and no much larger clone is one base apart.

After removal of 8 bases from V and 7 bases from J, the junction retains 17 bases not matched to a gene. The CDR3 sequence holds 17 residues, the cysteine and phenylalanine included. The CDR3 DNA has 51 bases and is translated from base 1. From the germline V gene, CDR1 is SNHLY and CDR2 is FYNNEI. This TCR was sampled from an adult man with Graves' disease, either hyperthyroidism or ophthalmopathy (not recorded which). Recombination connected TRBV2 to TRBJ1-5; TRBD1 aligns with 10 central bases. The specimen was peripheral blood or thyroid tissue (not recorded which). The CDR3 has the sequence CASGDTGQGETGQPQHF. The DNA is TGTGCCAGCGGCGATACTGGACAGGGGGAAACAGGACAGCCCCAGCATTTT.